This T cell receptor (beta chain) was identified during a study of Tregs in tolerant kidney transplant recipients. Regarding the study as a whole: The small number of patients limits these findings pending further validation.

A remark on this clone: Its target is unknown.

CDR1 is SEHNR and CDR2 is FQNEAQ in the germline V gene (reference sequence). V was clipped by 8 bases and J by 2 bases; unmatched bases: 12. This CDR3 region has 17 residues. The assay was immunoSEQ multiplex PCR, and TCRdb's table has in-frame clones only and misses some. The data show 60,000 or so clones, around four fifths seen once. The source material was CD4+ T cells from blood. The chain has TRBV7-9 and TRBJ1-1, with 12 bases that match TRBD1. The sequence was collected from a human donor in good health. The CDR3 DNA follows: TGTGCCAGCCTAAGGGACAGGGGGCGAATGCTAAACACTGAAGCTTTCTTT. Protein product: CASLRDRGRMLNTEAFF.